This is a list of T cell receptor beta chains from one sample in a study of T cell changes during pregnancy in multiple sclerosis. The table came from immunoSEQ multiplex PCR; TCRdb's copy has only in-frame clones and leaves some out. The data show tens of thousands of clones, around 92% seen once. This material consisted of peripheral blood, taken in the second trimester of pregnancy. Every receptor here comes from a female donor in good health, enrolled as a control in a pregnancy study. Both conserved end residues are part of each CDR3. A D gene is named only where the DNA matches it firmly.

D: .; V: TRBV19; J: TRBJ2-3; CDR3: CASSMFRGLTSTDTQYF; DNA: TGTGCCAGTAGTATGTTTAGGGGACTCACTAGCACAGATACGCAGTATTTT
D: .; V: TRBV7-2; J: TRBJ2-5; CDR3: CASSLFGQQETQYF; DNA: TGTGCCAGCAGCTTATTTGGGCAGCAAGAGACCCAGTACTTC
D: .; V: TRBV29-1; J: TRBJ1-1; CDR3: CSANRGASMNTEAFF; DNA: TGCAGCGCCAATCGGGGGGCTAGTATGAACACTGAAGCTTTCTTT
D: TRBD1; V: TRBV29-1; J: TRBJ2-7; CDR3: CSVKTRQGWGYEQYF; DNA: TGCAGCGTTAAAACAAGACAGGGTTGGGGCTACGAGCAGTACTTC
D: .; V: TRBV4-2; J: TRBJ1-3; CDR3: CASSTLVGGSDGNTIYF; DNA: TGTGCCAGCAGCACTTTAGTCGGAGGGTCGGATGGAAACACCATATATTTT
D: .; V: TRBV6-5; J: TRBJ1-4; CDR3: CASTPGGGDEKLFF; DNA: TGTGCCAGCACCCCGGGGGGGGGTGATGAAAAACTGTTTTTT
D: .; V: TRBV19; J: TRBJ2-1; CDR3: CASRRTALSSYNEQFF; DNA: TGTGCCAGTAGGAGGACTGCCCTGAGCTCCTACAATGAGCAGTTCTTC
D: .; V: TRBV7-9; J: TRBJ2-7; CDR3: CASSLDQGTAYEQYF; DNA: TGTGCCAGCAGCTTAGACCAGGGTACTGCCTACGAGCAGTACTTC
D: .; V: TRBV2; J: TRBJ1-1; CDR3: CASKGGSEAFF; DNA: TGTGCCAGCAAGGGGGGGAGTGAAGCTTTCTTT
D: TRBD1; V: TRBV11-2; J: TRBJ1-2; CDR3: CASSQRTGKGGYTF; DNA: TGTGCCAGCAGCCAGCGGACAGGGAAGGGTGGCTACACCTTC